Shown below are 14 T cell receptor beta chains from a single sample sequenced in a study of shared clonotypes between healthy human individuals. Using immunoSEQ multiplex PCR, the repertoire was profiled, and TCRdb retains in-frame clones only, with some absent. This sample has some 2,500,000 clones, with 90% to 95% found just once. Sequenced sample: naive CD4+ T cells from PBMCs. Indicated subset: CD45RA+ positively selected. The receptor source for this set is a man between 18 and 29 years old in good health. Some clones in this sample may be carry-over from other donors' samples.

The chain joins TRBV7-6 to TRBJ1-1; D not resolved. The germline V and J ends were trimmed by 1 base and 1 base, with 7 bases remaining between them. Germline CDR1 SGHVS, CDR2 FNYEAQ. The CDR3 is 14 residues long. CDR3 amino acids: CASSLVSGNTEAFF. CDR3 nucleotide sequence: TGTGCCAGCAGCTTAGTTTCAGGGAACACTGAAGCTTTCTTT.

This clone was detected once. The rearrangement uses TRBV15 and TRBJ2-7; weak D call: TRBD1 (6 bases). The CDR3 has 15 residues. Per germline, CDR1 LNHNV and CDR2 YYDKDF (reference sequence). V was cut by 0 bases and J by 4 bases, with 13 bases left in between. CDR3 bases: TGTGCCACCAGCAGAGAATTGTACAGGGTTTACGAGCAGTACTTC. The encoded protein is CATSRELYRVYEQYF.

This chain connects TRBV5-1 to TRBJ2-2, with D maybe TRBD2 (7 bases). V was cut by 9 bases and J by 0 bases, with 15 bases left in between. This CDR3 region has 15 residues. The V gene's germline CDR1 is SGHRS and CDR2 YFSETQ. CDR3 amino acids: CATFRGASNTGELFF. The DNA of the CDR3 is TGCGCCACCTTTCGGGGGGCCTCGAACACCGGGGAGCTGTTTTTT.

As to this clone: Different DNA sequences within this sample yield the same CDR3. The chain has TRBV6-6 and TRBJ1-1, with D uncertain. CDR1 is MNHNY and CDR2 is SVGAGI in the germline V gene (reference sequence). CDR3 length: 13 residues. With 2 bases removed from V and 1 base from J, the gap between germline ends came to 5 bases. CDR3 nucleotides: TGTGCCAGCAGTTACGGGAAGAACACTGAAGCTTTCTTT. Encoded protein: CASSYGKNTEAFF.

The genes are TRBV6-4 and TRBJ1-1; the D gene is possibly TRBD1 (5 bases). CDR1 and CDR2 from the germline V gene are MRHNA and SNTAGT. V lost 4 bases and J 4 bases, leaving 10 bases between the germline ends. The CDR3 sequence is 13 residues long. In nucleotides, the CDR3 is TGTGCCAGCAGTGGGACACTTGGCACTGAAGCTTTCTTT. Encoded protein: CASSGTLGTEAFF.

The chain is built from TRBV7-2 and TRBJ2-1; 7 bases match TRBD2. The CDR3 consists of 17 residues. Trimming took 2 bases from V and 7 from J; bases not matched to a gene: 14. Germline V CDR1 and CDR2: SGHTA, FQGNSA. The CDR3 loop is CASSLKGGLGTNNEQFF. CDR3 bases: TGTGCCAGCAGCTTAAAGGGCGGACTAGGGACCAATAATGAGCAGTTCTTC.

The rearrangement joins TRBV6-1 to TRBJ2-3, with D possibly matching TRBD1 (8 bases). The germline gives CDR1 MNHNS, CDR2 SASEGT. The CDR3 totals 17 residues. Trimming removed 3 bases from V and 8 bases from J, with 24 bases in between. For the CDR3, the DNA is TGTGCCAGCAGTGACTTCCGACAGGGGAGGGACAAGGGTACGCAGTATTTT. Translated, it gives CASSDFRQGRDKGTQYF.

Comments on this clone: Other DNA sequences in this specimen translate into the identical CDR3. The CDR3 protein is CASSPGGYSNQPQHF. CDR3 nucleotide sequence: TGTGCCAGCAGTCCGGGGGGGTATAGCAATCAGCCCCAGCATTTT. The chain links TRBV6-5 to TRBJ1-5, with D tentatively TRBD1 (5 bases). The CDR3 sequence is 15 residues long. Per germline, CDR1 MNHEY and CDR2 SVGAGI. Trimming left V 5 bases short and J 0 bases short, with 11 bases between.

V gene TRBV7-2 combines with J gene TRBJ2-5; D is uncertain. Germline V CDR1 and CDR2: SGHTA, FQGNSA. The CDR3 totals 14 residues. V shed 2 bases and J shed 5 bases, with 12 bases lying between them. Here the CDR3 DNA reads TGTGCCAGCAGCTTACCGGACCCCCTTGAGACCCAGTACTTC. It codes for CASSLPDPLETQYF.

The CDR3 sequence is CASSSPGTASTGELFF. The CDR3 DNA follows: TGTGCCAGCAGTTCCCCCGGGACAGCGAGCACCGGGGAGCTGTTTTTT. V usage is TRBV28 and J usage is TRBJ2-2; 7 positions match TRBD1. Germline lookup yields CDR1 MDHEN and CDR2 SYDVKM. There are 16 residues in the CDR3. J lost 4 bases, V lost 4 bases, and 9 bases had no gene match.

This chain links TRBV28 with TRBJ1-1, with 7 nucleotides matching TRBD1. Looked up from germline, CDR1 is MDHEN and CDR2 is SYDVKM. With 5 bases clipped from V and 1 base from J, the junction kept 7 bases outside the gene matches. This CDR3 region has 15 residues. CDR3 region: CASSGAQGGNTEAFF. CDR3 nucleotides: TGTGCCAGCAGTGGGGCGCAGGGGGGGAACACTGAAGCTTTCTTT. The variable domain in full, completed from reference TRBV28 and TRBJ1-1, reads DVKVTQSSRYLVKRTGEKVFLECVQDMDHENMFWYRQDPGLGLRLIYFSYDVKMKEKGDIPEGYSVSREKKERFSLILESASTNQTSMYLCASSGAQGGNTEAFFGQGTRLTVV.

The chain has TRBV19 and TRBJ2-5; D is uncertain. Germline V gene sequence: CDR1 LNHDA, CDR2 SQIVND (reference sequence). The CDR3 length is 15 residues. Trimming cost V 5 bases and J 0 bases, with 13 bases left between them. The CDR3 bases are TGTGCCAGTAGTGATCCTCAGTTAAACCAAGAGACCCAGTACTTC. This sequence encodes CASSDPQLNQETQYF. The full variable domain, rest sourced from reference TRBV19 and TRBJ2-5, is DGGITQSPKYLFRKEGQNVTLSCEQNLNHDAMYWYRQDPGQGLRLIYYSQIVNDFQKGDIAEGYSVSREKKESFPLTVTSAQKNPTAFYLCASSDPQLNQETQYFGPGTRLLVL.

Points on this clone: Other DNA sequences in the sample encode the same CDR3. The J gene is TRBJ1-4, the V gene TRBV5-1; D call uncertain. The CDR3 is 15 amino acids. V was shortened by 1 base and J by 0 bases, with 7 bases between the two germline ends. Germline CDR1 is SGHRS and CDR2 is YFSETQ. CDR3 in amino acids: CASSLFSATNEKLFF. CDR3 in DNA: TGCGCCAGCAGCTTGTTTTCCGCAACTAATGAAAAACTGTTTTTT.

The chain recombines TRBV4-3 with TRBJ2-1, with 10 bases matching TRBD2. The germline V gene encodes CDR1 LGHNA and CDR2 YSLEER. This CDR3 contains 15 residues. The V gene end was trimmed by 1 base and the J gene end by 7 bases; junction bases not matched to a gene: 4. The CDR3 DNA reads TGCGCCAGCAGCCAAGCTAGCGGGAGTGGTAATGAGCAGTTCTTC. Amino acids: CASSQASGSGNEQFF.